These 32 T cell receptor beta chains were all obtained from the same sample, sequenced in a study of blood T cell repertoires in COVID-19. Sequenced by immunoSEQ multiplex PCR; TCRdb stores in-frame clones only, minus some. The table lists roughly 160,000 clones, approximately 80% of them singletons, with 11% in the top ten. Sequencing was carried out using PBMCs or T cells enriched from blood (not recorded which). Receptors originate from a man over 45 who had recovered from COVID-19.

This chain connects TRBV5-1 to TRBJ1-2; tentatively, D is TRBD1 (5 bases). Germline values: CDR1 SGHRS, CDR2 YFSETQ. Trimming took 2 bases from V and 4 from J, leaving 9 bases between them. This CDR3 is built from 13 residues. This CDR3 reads CASSLSRVYGYTF. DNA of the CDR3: TGCGCCAGCAGCTTAAGCAGGGTCTATGGCTACACCTTC.

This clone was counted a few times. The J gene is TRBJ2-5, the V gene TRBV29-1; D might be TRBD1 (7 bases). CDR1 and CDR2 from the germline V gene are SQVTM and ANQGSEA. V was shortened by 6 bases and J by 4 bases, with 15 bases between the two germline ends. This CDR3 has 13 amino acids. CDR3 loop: CSVTRQGGETQYF. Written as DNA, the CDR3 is TGCAGCGTCACCAGACAGGGAGGAGAGACCCAGTACTTC.

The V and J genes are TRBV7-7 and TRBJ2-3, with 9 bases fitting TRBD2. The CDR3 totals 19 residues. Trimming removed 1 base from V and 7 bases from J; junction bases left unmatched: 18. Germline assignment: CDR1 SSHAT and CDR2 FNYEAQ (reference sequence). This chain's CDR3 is CASSLGPVGAGGIPNTQYF. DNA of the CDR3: TGTGCCAGCAGCTTAGGGCCGGTCGGTGCGGGGGGGATACCCAATACGCAGTATTTT.

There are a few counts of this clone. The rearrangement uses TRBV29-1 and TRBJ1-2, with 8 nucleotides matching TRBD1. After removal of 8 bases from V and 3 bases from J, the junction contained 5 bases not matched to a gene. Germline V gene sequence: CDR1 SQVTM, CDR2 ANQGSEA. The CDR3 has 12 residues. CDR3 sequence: CSSKTGDYGYTF. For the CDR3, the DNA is TGCAGCTCAAAGACAGGGGACTATGGCTACACCTTC.

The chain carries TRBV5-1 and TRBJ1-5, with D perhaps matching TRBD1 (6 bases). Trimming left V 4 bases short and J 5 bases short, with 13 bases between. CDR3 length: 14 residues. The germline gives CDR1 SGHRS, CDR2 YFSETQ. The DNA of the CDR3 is TGCGCCAGCAGCCTACAGGGTGTGGATCAGCCCCAGCATTTT. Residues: CASSLQGVDQPQHF. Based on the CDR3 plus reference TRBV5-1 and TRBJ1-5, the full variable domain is KAGVTQTPRYLIKTRGQQVTLSCSPISGHRSVSWYQQTPGQGLQFLFEYFSETQRNKGNFPGRFSGRQFSNSRSEMNVSTLELGDSALYLCASSLQGVDQPQHFGDGTRLSIL.

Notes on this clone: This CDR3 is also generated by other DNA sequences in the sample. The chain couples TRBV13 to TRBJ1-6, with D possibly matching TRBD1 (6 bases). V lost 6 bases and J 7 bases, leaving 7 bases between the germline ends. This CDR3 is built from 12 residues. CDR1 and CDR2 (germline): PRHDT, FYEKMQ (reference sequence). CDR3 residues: CASSRGNSPLHF. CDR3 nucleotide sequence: TGTGCCAGCAGTAGGGGGAATTCACCCCTCCACTTT.

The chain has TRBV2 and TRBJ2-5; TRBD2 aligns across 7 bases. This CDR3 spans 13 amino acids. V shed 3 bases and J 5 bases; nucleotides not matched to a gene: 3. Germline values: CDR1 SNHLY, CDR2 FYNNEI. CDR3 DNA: TGTGCCAGCAGTGACGTGGGAGGGGAGACCCAGTACTTC. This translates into CASSDVGGETQYF.

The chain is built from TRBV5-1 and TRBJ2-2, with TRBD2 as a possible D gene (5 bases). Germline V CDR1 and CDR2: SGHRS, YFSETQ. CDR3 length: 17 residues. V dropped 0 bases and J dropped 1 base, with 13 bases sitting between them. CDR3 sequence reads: CASSLVGGSLNTGELFF. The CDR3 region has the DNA TGCGCCAGCAGCTTGGTAGGAGGATCCCTGAACACCGGGGAGCTGTTTTTT.

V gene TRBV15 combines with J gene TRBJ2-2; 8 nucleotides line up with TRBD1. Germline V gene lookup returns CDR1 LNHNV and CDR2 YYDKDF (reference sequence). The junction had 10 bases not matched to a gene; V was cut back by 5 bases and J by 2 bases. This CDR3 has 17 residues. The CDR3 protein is CATSRTRGQGNTGELFF. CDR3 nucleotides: TGTGCCACCAGCCGTACCAGAGGACAGGGAAACACCGGGGAGCTGTTTTTT.

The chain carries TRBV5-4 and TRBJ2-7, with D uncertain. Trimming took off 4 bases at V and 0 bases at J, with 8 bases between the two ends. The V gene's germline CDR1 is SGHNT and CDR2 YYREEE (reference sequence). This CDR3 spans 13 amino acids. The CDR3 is CASSHPGSYEQYF. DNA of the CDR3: TGTGCCAGCAGCCACCCCGGCTCCTACGAGCAGTACTTC.

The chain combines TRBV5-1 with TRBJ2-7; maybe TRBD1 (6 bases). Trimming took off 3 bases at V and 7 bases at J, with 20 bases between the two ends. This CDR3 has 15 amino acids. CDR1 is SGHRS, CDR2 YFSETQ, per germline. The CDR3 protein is CASSSTKTVTGEQYF. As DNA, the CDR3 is TGCGCCAGCAGCTCCACCAAAACTGTCACAGGGGAGCAGTACTTC.

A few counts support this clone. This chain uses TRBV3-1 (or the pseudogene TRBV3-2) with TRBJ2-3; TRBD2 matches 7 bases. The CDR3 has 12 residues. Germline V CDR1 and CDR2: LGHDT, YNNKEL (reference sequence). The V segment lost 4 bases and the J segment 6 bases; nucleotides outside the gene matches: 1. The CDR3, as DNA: TGTGCCAGCAGCCCCGGGGGGGATACGCAGTATTTT. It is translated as CASSPGGDTQYF.

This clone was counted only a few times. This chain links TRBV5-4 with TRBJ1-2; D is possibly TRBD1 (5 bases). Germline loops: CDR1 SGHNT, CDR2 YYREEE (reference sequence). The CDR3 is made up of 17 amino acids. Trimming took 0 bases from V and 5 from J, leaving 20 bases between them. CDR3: CASSLAGDSGKTYGYTF. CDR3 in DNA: TGTGCCAGCAGCTTGGCGGGGGATTCGGGGAAGACGTATGGCTACACCTTC.

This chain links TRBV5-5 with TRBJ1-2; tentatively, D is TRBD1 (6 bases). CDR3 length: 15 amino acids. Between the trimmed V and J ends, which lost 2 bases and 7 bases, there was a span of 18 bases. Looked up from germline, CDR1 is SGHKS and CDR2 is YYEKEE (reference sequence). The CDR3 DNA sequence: TGTGCCAGCAGCTTAATCACAGGGAGCCCCATTGGCTACACCTTC. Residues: CASSLITGSPIGYTF.

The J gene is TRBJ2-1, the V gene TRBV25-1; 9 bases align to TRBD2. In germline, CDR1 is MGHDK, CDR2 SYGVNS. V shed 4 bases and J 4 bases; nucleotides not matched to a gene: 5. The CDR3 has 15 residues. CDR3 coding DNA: TGTGCCAGCAGTGCCCGACTAGCGGTATACAATGAGCAGTTCTTC. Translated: CASSARLAVYNEQFF. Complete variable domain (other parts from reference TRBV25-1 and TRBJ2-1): EADIYQTPRYLVIGTGKKITLECSQTMGHDKMYWYQQDPGMELHLIHYSYGVNSTEKGDLSSESTVSRIRTEHFPLTLESARPSHTSQYLCASSARLAVYNEQFFGPGTRLTVL.

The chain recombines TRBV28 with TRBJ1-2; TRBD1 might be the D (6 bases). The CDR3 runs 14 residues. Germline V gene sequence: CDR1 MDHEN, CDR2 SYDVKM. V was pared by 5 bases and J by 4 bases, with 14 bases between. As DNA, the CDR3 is TGTGCCAGCAGTATTCACAGGGAGGGCTATGGCTACACCTTC. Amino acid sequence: CASSIHREGYGYTF.

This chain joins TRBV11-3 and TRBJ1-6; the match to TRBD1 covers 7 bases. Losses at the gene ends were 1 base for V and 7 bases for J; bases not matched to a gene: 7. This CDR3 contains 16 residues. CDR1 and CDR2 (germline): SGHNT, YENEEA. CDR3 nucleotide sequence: TGTGCCAGCAGCTTAGGAGGGGGCGTCTCAAATTCACCCCTCCACTTT. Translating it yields CASSLGGGVSNSPLHF. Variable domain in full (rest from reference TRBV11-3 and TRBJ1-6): EAGVVQSPRYKIIEKKQPVAFWCNPISGHNTLYWYLQNLGQGPELLIRYENEEAVDDSQLPKDRFSAERLKGVDSTLKIQPAELGDSAVYLCASSLGGGVSNSPLHFGNGTRLTVT.

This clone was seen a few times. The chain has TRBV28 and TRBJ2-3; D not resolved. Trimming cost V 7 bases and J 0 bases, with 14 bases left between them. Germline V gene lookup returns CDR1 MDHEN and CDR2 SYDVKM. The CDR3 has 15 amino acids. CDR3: CASTRNTPSTDTQYF. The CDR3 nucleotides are TGTGCCAGCACCCGCAATACTCCTAGCACAGATACGCAGTATTTT.

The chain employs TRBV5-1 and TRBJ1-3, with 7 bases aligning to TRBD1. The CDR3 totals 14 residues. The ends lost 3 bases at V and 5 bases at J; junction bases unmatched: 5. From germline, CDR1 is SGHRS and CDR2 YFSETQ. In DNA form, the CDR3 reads TGCGCCAGCAGCTCAGGGGGAAATAGAAACACCATATATTTT. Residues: CASSSGGNRNTIYF.

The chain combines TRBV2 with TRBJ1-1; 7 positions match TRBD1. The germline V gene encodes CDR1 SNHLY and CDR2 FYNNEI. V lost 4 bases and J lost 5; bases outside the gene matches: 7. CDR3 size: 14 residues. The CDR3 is CASSGRGHGTEAFF. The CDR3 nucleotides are TGTGCCAGCAGTGGGAGGGGGCATGGGACTGAAGCTTTCTTT.

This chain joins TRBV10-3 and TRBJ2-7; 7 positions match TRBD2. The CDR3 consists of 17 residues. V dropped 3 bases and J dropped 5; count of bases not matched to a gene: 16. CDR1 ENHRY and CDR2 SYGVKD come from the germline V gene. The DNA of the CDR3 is TGTGCCATCAGTGACCCGCTGAAGTCGGCTAGCGGTAACGAGCAGTACTTC. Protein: CAISDPLKSASGNEQYF.

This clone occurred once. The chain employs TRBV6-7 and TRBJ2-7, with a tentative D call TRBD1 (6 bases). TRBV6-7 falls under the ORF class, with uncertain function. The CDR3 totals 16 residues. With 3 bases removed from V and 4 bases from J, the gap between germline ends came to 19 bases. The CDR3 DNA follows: TGTGCCAGCAGTTATACGGTCAGGGGCCCGATATACGAGCAGTACTTC. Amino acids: CASSYTVRGPIYEQYF.

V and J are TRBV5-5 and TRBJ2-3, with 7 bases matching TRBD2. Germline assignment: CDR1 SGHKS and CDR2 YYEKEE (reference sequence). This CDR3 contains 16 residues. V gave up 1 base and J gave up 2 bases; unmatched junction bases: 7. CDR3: CASSLILAEDTDTQYF. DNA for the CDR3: TGTGCCAGCAGCTTGATCCTAGCGGAGGACACAGATACGCAGTATTTT. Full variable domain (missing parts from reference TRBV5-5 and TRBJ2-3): DAGVTQSPTHLIKTRGQQVTLRCSPISGHKSVSWYQQVLGQGPQFIFQYYEKEERGRGNFPDRFSARQFPNYSSELNVNALLLGDSALYLCASSLILAEDTDTQYFGPGTRLTVL.

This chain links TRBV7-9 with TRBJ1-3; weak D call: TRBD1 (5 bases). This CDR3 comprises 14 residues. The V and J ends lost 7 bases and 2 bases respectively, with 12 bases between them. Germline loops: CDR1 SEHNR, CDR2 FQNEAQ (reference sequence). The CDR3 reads CASTSGGAGNTIYF. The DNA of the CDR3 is TGTGCCAGCACCTCCGGGGGTGCTGGAAACACCATATATTTT.

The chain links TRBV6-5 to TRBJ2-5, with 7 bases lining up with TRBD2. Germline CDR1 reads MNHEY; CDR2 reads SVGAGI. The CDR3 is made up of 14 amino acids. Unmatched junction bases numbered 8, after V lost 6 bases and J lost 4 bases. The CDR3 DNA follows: TGTGCCAGCAGGTACACCTGGGGGGGAGAGACCCAGTACTTC. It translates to CASRYTWGGETQYF.

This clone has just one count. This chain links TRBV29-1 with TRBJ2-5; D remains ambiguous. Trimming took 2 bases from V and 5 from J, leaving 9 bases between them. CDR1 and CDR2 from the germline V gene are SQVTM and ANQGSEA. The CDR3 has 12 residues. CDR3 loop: CSVESLLETQYF. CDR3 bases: TGCAGCGTTGAAAGCTTACTGGAGACCCAGTACTTC.

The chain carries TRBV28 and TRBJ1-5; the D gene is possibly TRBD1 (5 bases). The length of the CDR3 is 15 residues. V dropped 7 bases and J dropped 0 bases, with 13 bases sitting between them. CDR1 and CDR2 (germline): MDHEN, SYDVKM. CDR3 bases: TGTGCCAGCATCGCGGGGCCACATAGCAATCAGCCCCAGCATTTT. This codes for CASIAGPHSNQPQHF.

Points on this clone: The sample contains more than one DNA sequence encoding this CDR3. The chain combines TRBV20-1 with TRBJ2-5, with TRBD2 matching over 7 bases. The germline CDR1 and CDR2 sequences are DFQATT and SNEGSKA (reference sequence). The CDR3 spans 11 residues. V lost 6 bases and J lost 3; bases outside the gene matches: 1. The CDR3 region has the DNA TGCAGTGCCCTAGCGGAAGAGACCCAGTACTTC. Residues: CSALAEETQYF.

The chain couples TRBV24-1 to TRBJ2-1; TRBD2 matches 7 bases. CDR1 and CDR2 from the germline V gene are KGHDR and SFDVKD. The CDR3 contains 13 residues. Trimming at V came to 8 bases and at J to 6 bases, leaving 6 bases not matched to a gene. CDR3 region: CATTSGGINEQFF. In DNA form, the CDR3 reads TGTGCCACCACCTCGGGAGGTATCAATGAGCAGTTCTTC.

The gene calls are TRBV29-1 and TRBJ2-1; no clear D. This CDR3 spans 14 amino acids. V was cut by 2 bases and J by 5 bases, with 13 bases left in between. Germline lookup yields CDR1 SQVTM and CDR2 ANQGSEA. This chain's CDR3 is CSVESRLQDNEQFF. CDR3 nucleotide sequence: TGCAGCGTTGAATCTCGCCTTCAGGACAATGAGCAGTTCTTC.

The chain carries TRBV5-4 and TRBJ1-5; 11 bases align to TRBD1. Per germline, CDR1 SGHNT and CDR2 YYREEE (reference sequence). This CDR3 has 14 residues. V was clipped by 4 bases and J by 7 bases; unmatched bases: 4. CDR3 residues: CASSPGQGEQPQHF. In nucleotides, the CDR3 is TGTGCCAGCAGCCCGGGACAGGGGGAACAGCCCCAGCATTTT.

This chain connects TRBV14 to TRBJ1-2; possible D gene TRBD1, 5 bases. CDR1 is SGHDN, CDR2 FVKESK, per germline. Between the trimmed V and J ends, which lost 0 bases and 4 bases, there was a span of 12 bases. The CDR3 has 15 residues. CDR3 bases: TGTGCCAGCAGCCAAGATCGGGGCGGGAGCTATGGCTACACCTTC. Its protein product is CASSQDRGGSYGYTF. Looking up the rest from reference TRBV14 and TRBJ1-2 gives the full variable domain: EAGVTQFPSHSVIEKGQTVTLRCDPISGHDNLYWYRRVMGKEIKFLLHFVKESKQDESGMPNNRFLAERTGGTYSTLKVQPAELEDSGVYFCASSQDRGGSYGYTFGSGTRLTVV.